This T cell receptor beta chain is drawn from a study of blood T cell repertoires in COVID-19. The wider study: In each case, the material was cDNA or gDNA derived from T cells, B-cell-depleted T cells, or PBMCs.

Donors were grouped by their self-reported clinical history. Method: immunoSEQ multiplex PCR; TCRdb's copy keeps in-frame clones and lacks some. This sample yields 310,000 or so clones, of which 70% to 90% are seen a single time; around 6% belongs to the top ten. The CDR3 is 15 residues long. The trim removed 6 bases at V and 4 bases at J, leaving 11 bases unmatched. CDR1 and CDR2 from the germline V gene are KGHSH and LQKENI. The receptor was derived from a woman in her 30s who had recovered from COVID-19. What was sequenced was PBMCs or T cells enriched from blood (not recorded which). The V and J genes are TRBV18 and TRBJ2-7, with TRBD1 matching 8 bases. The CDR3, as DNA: TGTGCCAGCTCTCGACAGGGGAACTGGAATTACGAGCAGTACTTC. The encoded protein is CASSRQGNWNYEQYF.